This T cell receptor (beta chain) was sequenced in a study of shared clonotypes between healthy human individuals. Replicate PCRs run on sorted subsets employed around 200 ng DNA, roughly 30,000 T cell genomes. Profiling relied on immunoSEQ multiplex PCR, and the TCRdb table lists in-frame clones only, not all of them. The sample holds 650,000 to 700,000 clones, roughly 88% seen once. This receptor was identified in a man aged 18 to 35 in good health. Some clones in this sample may be carry-over from other donors' samples. Sequencing used memory CD8+ T cells from PBMCs. Regarding subset: CD45RO+ cells pooled with CCR7-negative TemRA cells.

The CDR3 nucleotides are TGTGCCAGCAGCGTAACTCTAGCTGGAGCAGATACGCAGTATTTT. Protein product: CASSVTLAGADTQYF. The chain recombines TRBV9 with TRBJ2-3, with a weak D call TRBD2 (5 bases). Trimming pared 1 base from V and 4 bases from J, leaving 13 bases between. CDR1 and CDR2 (germline): SGDLS, YYNGEE. The CDR3 runs 15 residues.